These 15 T cell receptor beta chains came from one sample sequenced in a study of regulatory T cells in long-lasting Graves disease. Library construction for TCR beta used iRepertoire HTBI primers and Arm-PCR of CDR3 regions. In TCRdb, the multiplex PCR reads were re-called with MiXCR into one record per CDR3 protein. The sample has over 500,000 distinct CDR3 sequences; under 20% are singletons. Noted time point: newly diagnosed GD, antithyroid drugs for less than 3 months. Generation of the TCR library employed RNA extracted from PBMCs. These sequences were also reported in another study, on T cells in Graves' hyperthyroidism and ophthalmopathy.

Sequenced material: peripheral blood mononuclear cells (PBMCs), taken at new diagnosis, from a patient treated with antithyroid drugs. Every receptor here comes from a woman aged 30 to 39 with Graves disease.

Only a few counts were recorded for this clonotype. The V gene is TRBV9, the J gene TRBJ2-3; D perhaps matches TRBD1 (5 bases). CDR3 length equals 15 residues. The V and J ends lost 1 base and 2 bases respectively, with 11 bases between them. CDR1 SGDLS and CDR2 YYNGEE come from the germline V gene. The CDR3 protein is CASSVFQGHTDTQYF. The CDR3 DNA sequence: TGTGCCAGCAGCGTATTTCAGGGTCACACAGATACGCAGTATTTT.

This clonotype was observed many times. The V call is TRBV7-9, the J call TRBJ2-1, with TRBD2 matching 7 bases. The CDR3 extends over 20 amino acids. The ends lost 5 bases at V and 4 bases at J; junction bases unmatched: 23. Germline assignment: CDR1 SEHNR and CDR2 FQNEAQ (reference sequence). CDR3 protein: CASSATVRGGSSFWYNEQFF. The CDR3 DNA sequence: TGTGCCAGCAGCGCGACCGTCCGTGGCGGGAGCTCCTTTTGGTACAATGAGCAGTTCTTC.

The table lists this clonotype with many counts. The chain couples TRBV11-2 to TRBJ2-7, with TRBD2 as a possible D gene (5 bases). The CDR3 is 14 residues long. Germline V gene data show CDR1 as SGHAT and CDR2 as FQNNGV. The V end was cut by 2 bases, the J end by 2 bases, with 10 bases between. CDR3 sequence (DNA): TGTGCCAGCAGCTTACCTACCGGGACCTACGAGCAGTACTTC. Its translation: CASSLPTGTYEQYF. The full variable domain, rest sourced from reference TRBV11-2 and TRBJ2-7, is EAGVAQSPRYKIIEKRQSVAFWCNPISGHATLYWYQQILGQGPKLLIQFQNNGVVDDSQLPKDRFSAERLKGVDSTLKIQPAKLEDSAVYLCASSLPTGTYEQYFGPGTRLTVT.

This clonotype occurred many times. The chain employs TRBV10-2 and TRBJ1-5; D is uncertain. The germline V and J ends were trimmed by 0 bases and 5 bases, with 5 bases remaining between them. The CDR3 contains 13 residues. Germline V gene lookup returns CDR1 WSHSY and CDR2 SAAADI. The CDR3 nucleotides read TGCGCCAGCAGTGAGTCGGAGTATCAGCCCCAGCATTTT. Translating gives CASSESEYQPQHF.

V gene TRBV12-3 or TRBV12-4 combines with J gene TRBJ2-2; 10 bases align to TRBD1. This CDR3 region has 15 residues. Unmatched junction bases numbered 3, after V lost 3 bases and J lost 5 bases. The CDR3 DNA sequence: TGTGCCAGCAGTTTGGACAGGGGGTTAACCGGGGAGCTGTTTTTT. Translated: CASSLDRGLTGELFF.

The V call is TRBV10-2, the J call TRBJ2-7, with TRBD2 identical over 9 bases. The length of the CDR3 is 14 residues. Germline V lookup: CDR1 WSHSY, CDR2 SAAADI. Germline trimming cut 4 bases from V and 6 bases from J; bases unmatched to any gene: 7. The CDR3 DNA reads as TGCGCCAGCAGTGGGATAGCGGGAGTAGGCGAGCAGTACTTC. This codes for CASSGIAGVGEQYF.

This clonotype showed up just a few times. V and J are TRBV27 and TRBJ1-6; a possible D gene is TRBD1 (5 bases). The V gene lost 5 bases and the J gene lost 3 bases, with 17 bases spanning the gap. The CDR3 runs 17 residues. Germline-derived CDR1 and CDR2 are MNHEY and SMNVEV (reference sequence). The CDR3 nucleotides are TGTGCCAGCAGTCAATACGCGGGGCACTTCTATAATTCACCCCTCCACTTT. This codes for CASSQYAGHFYNSPLHF.

The table lists this clonotype with a few counts. The V and J genes are TRBV5-1 and TRBJ2-5; D is unresolved. The CDR3 is 13 residues long. Germline V gene data show CDR1 as SGHRS and CDR2 as YFSETQ. Trimming took 2 bases from V and 5 from J, leaving 10 bases between them. The CDR3 DNA reads as TGCGCCAGCAGCTTCCAGCTCCACGAGACCCAGTACTTC. Translation gives CASSFQLHETQYF.

This clonotype showed up many times. V and J are TRBV6-1 and TRBJ1-3, with 7 bases identical to TRBD1. J was trimmed by 2 bases and V by 8 bases; bases with no gene match: 3. This CDR3 is built from 13 residues. CDR1 is MNHNS, CDR2 SASEGT, per germline. CDR3 bases: TGTGCCAGCGACAGGGCTCCTGGAAACACCATATATTTT. Translated, it gives CASDRAPGNTIYF.

The J gene is TRBJ1-2, the V gene TRBV10-2, with 10 bases fitting TRBD1. Germline assignment: CDR1 WSHSY and CDR2 SAAADI. The CDR3 contains 15 residues. V was clipped by 3 bases and J by 5 bases; unmatched bases: 6. DNA for the CDR3: TGCGCCAGCAGTGATCCGACAGGGGGCGGGTATGGCTACACCTTC. Residues: CASSDPTGGGYGYTF.

The V call is TRBV5-6, the J call TRBJ2-1; 14 bases fit TRBD2. This CDR3 contains 17 residues. CDR1 and CDR2 from the germline V gene are SGHDT and YYEEEE. V was pared by 1 base and J by 7 bases, with 7 bases of the junction left unmatched. CDR3 sequence reads: CASSLRLAGGFWNEQFF. The CDR3 bases are TGTGCCAGCAGCTTGAGACTAGCGGGAGGGTTTTGGAATGAGCAGTTCTTC.

The sample holds many counts of this clonotype. The chain carries TRBV5-1 and TRBJ1-1, with D possibly being TRBD1 (6 bases). CDR1 is SGHRS, CDR2 YFSETQ, per germline. Between the trimmed V and J ends, which lost 4 bases and 0 bases, there was a span of 13 bases. This CDR3 region has 15 residues. The DNA of the CDR3 is TGCGCCAGCAGCCCGATACAGGGAATGAACACTGAAGCTTTCTTT. Translated: CASSPIQGMNTEAFF.

This clonotype was detected many times. V and J are TRBV27 and TRBJ2-5, with 7 bases fitting TRBD2. Germline CDR1 MNHEY, CDR2 SMNVEV (reference sequence). The CDR3 is 15 amino acids. V gave up 7 bases and J gave up 5 bases; unmatched junction bases: 13. CDR3 coding DNA: TGTGCCAGCACCCCTTTTCCGGGAGGCTCGGAGACCCAGTACTTC. Amino acids: CASTPFPGGSETQYF.

Remarks on this clonotype: A much larger clone is a single base away; this may be a read error. The rearrangement uses TRBV6-1 and TRBJ1-2; possible D gene TRBD1, 5 bases. This CDR3 contains 15 residues. Trimming left V 6 bases short and J 0 bases short, with 14 bases between. CDR1 and CDR2 (germline): MNHNS, SASEGT. The CDR3 loop reads CASSSLTETNYGYTF. The CDR3 nucleotides are TGTGCCAGCAGCTCCCTGACAGAGACTAACTATGGCTACACCTTC.

This clonotype was found a few times. The rearrangement uses TRBV19 and TRBJ1-2, with D uncertain. This CDR3 spans 14 amino acids. The V gene lost 6 bases and the J gene lost 2 bases, with 13 bases spanning the gap. In germline, CDR1 is LNHDA, CDR2 SQIVND (reference sequence). DNA of the CDR3: TGTGCCAGTAGCATGATAGGACTCAACTATGGCTACACCTTC. Amino acids: CASSMIGLNYGYTF.